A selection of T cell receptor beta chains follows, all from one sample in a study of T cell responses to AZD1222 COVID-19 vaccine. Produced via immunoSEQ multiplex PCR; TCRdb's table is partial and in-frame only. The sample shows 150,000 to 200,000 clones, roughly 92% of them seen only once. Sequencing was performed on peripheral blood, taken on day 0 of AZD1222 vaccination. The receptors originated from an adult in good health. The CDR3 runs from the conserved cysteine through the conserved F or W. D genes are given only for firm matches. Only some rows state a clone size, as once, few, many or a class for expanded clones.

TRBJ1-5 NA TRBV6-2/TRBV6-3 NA TGTGCCAGCAGTTACTGGACCAGGGCAGGGCGTCGCAATCAGCCCCAGCATTTT CASSYWTRAGRRNQPQHF
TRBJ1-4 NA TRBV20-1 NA TGCAGTGCTAGTGGGGTGGGCGAAAAACTGTTTTTT CSASGVGEKLFF
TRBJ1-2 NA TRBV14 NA TGTGCCAGCAGCCCCCCGGGAAACTTTCCGCAATATGGCTACACCTTC CASSPPGNFPQYGYTF
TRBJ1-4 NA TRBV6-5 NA TGTGCCAGCAGTTACTCGACGCTTCAGGGACCTTGGAAACTGTTTTTT CASSYSTLQGPWKLFF
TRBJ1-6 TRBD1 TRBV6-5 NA TGTGCCAGCACCGAACAGGGGAGCGGTTCACCCCTCCACTTT CASTEQGSGSPLHF
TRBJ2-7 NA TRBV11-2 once TGTGCCAGCAGCTTAGATTCGGGACACCCCTACGAGCAGTACTTC CASSLDSGHPYEQYF
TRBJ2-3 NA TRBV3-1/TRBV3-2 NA TGTGCCAGCAGCCGTGGAGGGGCGCTAGATACGCAGTATTTT CASSRGGALDTQYF
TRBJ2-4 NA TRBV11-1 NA TGTGCCAGCAGCTTAGGTCCCCTCTCAGGGCAGTACTTC CASSLGPLSGQYF
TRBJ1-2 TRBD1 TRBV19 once TGTGCCAGCCGGACAGGGGAGGATGGCTATGGCTACACCTTC CASRTGEDGYGYTF
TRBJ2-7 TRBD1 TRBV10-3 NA TGTGCCATCAGTGAGTCGACAGGGTCCTACGAGCAGTACTTC CAISESTGSYEQYF
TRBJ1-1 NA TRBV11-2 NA TGTGCCAGCAGCCCCGTGGTGGGGACGAACACTGAAGCTTTCTTT CASSPVVGTNTEAFF
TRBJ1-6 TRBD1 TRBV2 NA TGTGCCAGCATGGCCGGGACAGGGGGTTCACCCCTCCACTTT CASMAGTGGSPLHF
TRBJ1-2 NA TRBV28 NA TGTGCCAGCAGTTTAGCTCGGTTGGACTATGGCTACACCTTC CASSLARLDYGYTF
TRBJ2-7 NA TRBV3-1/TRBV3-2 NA TGTGCCAGCGGATTTTTACAGGCCTCCCACGAGCAGTACTTC CASGFLQASHEQYF
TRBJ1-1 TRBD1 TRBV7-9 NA TGTGCCAGCAGCTCTCTGGGACAGGGACCGAACACTGAAGCTTTCTTT CASSSLGQGPNTEAFF
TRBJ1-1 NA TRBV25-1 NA TGTGCCAGCAGTGAATTGGCAGGGTGGAACACTGAAGCTTTCTTT CASSELAGWNTEAFF
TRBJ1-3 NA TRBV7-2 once TGTGCCAGCAGCTTAGGTCAGATAGGCTCTGGAAACACCATATATTTT CASSLGQIGSGNTIYF
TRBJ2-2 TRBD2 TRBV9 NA TGTGCCAGCAGCGGTAGAGGTTGGGGGGGAGCCGGGGAGCTGTTTTTT CASSGRGWGGAGELFF
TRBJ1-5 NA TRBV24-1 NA TGTGCCTCCAGTGGAGGGTACAATCAGCCCCAGCATTTT CASSGGYNQPQHF
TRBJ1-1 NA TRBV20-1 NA TGCAGTGCTACTCAGGGTGAGAGAGCTTTCTTT CSATQGERAFF
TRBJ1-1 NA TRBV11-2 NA TGTGCCAGCAGCGAGCGGACAGTGAACACTGAAGCTTTCTTT CASSERTVNTEAFF
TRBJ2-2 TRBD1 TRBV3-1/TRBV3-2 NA TGTGCCAGCAGCCCCCCGGGACAGGGAGGGACCGGGGAGCTGTTTTTT CASSPPGQGGTGELFF
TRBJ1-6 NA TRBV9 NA TGTGCCAGCCAGGCTCCTGGAAGTTCACCCCTCCACTTT CASQAPGSSPLHF
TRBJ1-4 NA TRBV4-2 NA TGTGCCAGCAGCCAGCGTGAGGAGTTTGGTAATGAAAAACTGTTTTTT CASSQREEFGNEKLFF
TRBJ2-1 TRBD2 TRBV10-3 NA TGTGCCATCAAGGAGGCGGGAGACAATGAGCAGTTCTTC CAIKEAGDNEQFF
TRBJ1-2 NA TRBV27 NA TGTGCCAGCAGTACCTCCGGGACGGTCTATGGCTACACCTTC CASSTSGTVYGYTF
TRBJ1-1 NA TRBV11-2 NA TGTGCCAGCAGCTTAGTTGACACTGAAGCTTTCTTT CASSLVDTEAFF
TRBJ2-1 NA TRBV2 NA TGTGCCAGCAGGGGGGATTCCTACAATGAGCAGTTCTTC CASRGDSYNEQFF
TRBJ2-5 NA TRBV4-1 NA TGCGCCAGCAGCCAAGATTTCGGAATAGCCCCTCAAGGCGAGACCCAGTACTTC CASSQDFGIAPQGETQYF
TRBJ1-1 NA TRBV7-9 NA TGTGCCAGCAGCCTATCTGAAGCTTTCTTT CASSLSEAFF
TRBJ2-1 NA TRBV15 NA TGTGCCACCAGCAATAGCCACGGGTCCTACAATGAGCAGTTCTTC CATSNSHGSYNEQFF
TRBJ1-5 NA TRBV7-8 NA TGTGCCAGCAGCTTAATGGGCAATCAGCCCCAGCATTTT CASSLMGNQPQHF
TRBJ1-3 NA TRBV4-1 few TGCGCCAGCAGCCAAGATCTATCATACTCTGGAAACACCATATATTTT CASSQDLSYSGNTIYF
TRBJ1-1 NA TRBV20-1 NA TGCAGTGCTAGTGATAGGGGCACTGAAGCTTTCTTT CSASDRGTEAFF
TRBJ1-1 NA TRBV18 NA TGTGCCAGCTCACCAATGGCAGGGCTGAACACTGAAGCTTTCTTT CASSPMAGLNTEAFF
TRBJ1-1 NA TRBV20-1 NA TGCAGTGCTAGACGCGACACTGAAGCTTTCTTT CSARRDTEAFF
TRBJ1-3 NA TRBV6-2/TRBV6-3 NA TGTGCCAGCAGCCTTCAGGGAAACACCATATATTTT CASSLQGNTIYF
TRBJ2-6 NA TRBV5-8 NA TGTGCCAGCAGCTTGGGGGTTGGGGCCAACGTCCTGACTTTC CASSLGVGANVLTF
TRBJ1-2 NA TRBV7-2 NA TGTGCCAGCAGCTCGGAATGGACCTACACCTTC CASSSEWTYTF
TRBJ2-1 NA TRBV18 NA TGTGCCAGCTCACCCTCGAGGGATTTTCATGAGCAGTTCTTC CASSPSRDFHEQFF
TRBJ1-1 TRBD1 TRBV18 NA TGTGCCAGCTCACCCGGACAGGGGCCGGAGCATGAAGCTTTCTTT CASSPGQGPEHEAFF
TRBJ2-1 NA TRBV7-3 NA TGTGCCAGCAGCGGACCCTGGGGGGGCAAGTTCTTC CASSGPWGGKFF
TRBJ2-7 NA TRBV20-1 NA TGCAGTGCTAGTCAGCCCCTGAGCTCCTACGAGCAGTACTTC CSASQPLSSYEQYF
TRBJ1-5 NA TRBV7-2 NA TGTGCCAGCAGCTTCGACAGGAATAGCAATCAGCCCCAGCATTTT CASSFDRNSNQPQHF
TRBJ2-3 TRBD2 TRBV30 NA TGTGCCTCGGGACTACCCGGACACTATACGCAGTATTTT CASGLPGHYTQYF
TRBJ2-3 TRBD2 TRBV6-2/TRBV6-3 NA TGTGCCAGCAGTTACCTAGCGGGGGGGCTGGATACGCAGTATTTT CASSYLAGGLDTQYF
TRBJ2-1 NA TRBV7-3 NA TGTGCCAGCAGCTCGGCCGACGGAAGAAGCTCCTACAATGAGCAGTTCTTC CASSSADGRSSYNEQFF
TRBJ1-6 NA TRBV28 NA TGTGCCAGCAGCGGTAACGGGTTCACCCTCCACTTT CASSGNGFTLHF
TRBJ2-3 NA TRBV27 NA TGTGCCAGCAGCACGCGGCTAGTAACAGATACGCAGTATTTT CASSTRLVTDTQYF
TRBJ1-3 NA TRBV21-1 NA TGTGCCAGCATGGAGAGGAACACCATATATTTT CASMERNTIYF
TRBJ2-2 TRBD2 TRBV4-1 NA TGCGCCAGCACAGTGGCTAGCGGGGGGACCGGGGAGCTGTTTTTT CASTVASGGTGELFF
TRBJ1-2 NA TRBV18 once TGTGCCAGCTCACCCTCACACGACTCGGATGGCTACACCTTC CASSPSHDSDGYTF
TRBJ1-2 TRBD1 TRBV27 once TGTGCCAGCAGCCGTCGACAGGGGGACTATGGCTACACCTTC CASSRRQGDYGYTF
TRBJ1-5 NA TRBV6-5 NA TGTGCCAGCAGTACAGAGAGCAATCAGCCCCAGCATTTT CASSTESNQPQHF
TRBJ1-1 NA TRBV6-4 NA TGTGCCAGCAGTACAAGGGGAGGGGACACTGAAGCTTTCTTT CASSTRGGDTEAFF
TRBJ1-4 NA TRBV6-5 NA TGTGCCAGCTCCGAATCAGGCCCCTATGAAAAACTGTTTTTT CASSESGPYEKLFF
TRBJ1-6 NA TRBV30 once TGTGCCTGGAGTGTACAGGGTGTAAGTTCACCCCTCCACTTT CAWSVQGVSSPLHF
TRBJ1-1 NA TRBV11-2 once TGTGCCAGCAGCCTTAGACGCCGACAGGTGGCGAACACTGAAGCTTTCTTT CASSLRRRQVANTEAFF
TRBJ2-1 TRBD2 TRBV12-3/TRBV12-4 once TGTGCCAGCAGTCGGCGGGGGGGCTTATTCTTC CASSRRGGLFF